These 17 T cell receptor beta chains were all obtained from the same sample, sequenced in a study of blood T cell repertoires in COVID-19. Method: immunoSEQ multiplex PCR; TCRdb's copy keeps in-frame clones and lacks some. The sample lists 150,000 to 200,000 clones; approximately 84% were seen once. Source material: peripheral blood. Every receptor here comes from a human donor with acute or convalescent COVID-19. The donor label of this sample is uncertain.

The chain employs TRBV5-1 and TRBJ2-2; tentative D call: TRBD2 (5 bases). Germline CDR1 and CDR2: SGHRS and YFSETQ. V was trimmed by 3 bases and J by 2 bases, leaving 8 bases between them. The CDR3 length is 14 residues. CDR3 coding DNA: TGCGCCAGCAGCTACGGACTTAACACCGGGGAGCTGTTTTTT. It encodes CASSYGLNTGELFF.

As DNA, the CDR3 is TGTGCCAGCAGCCAAGATCGACAGCCAAATGAAAAACTGTTTTTT. Its protein product is CASSQDRQPNEKLFF. The chain links TRBV3-1 (or the pseudogene TRBV3-2) to TRBJ1-4; D perhaps matches TRBD1 (5 bases). V lost 0 bases and J lost 5, with 10 bases in between. Germline assignment: CDR1 LGHDT and CDR2 YNNKEL (reference sequence). The CDR3 runs to 15 residues.

Only a few counts were recorded for this clone. This rearrangement joins TRBV3-1 (or the pseudogene TRBV3-2) to TRBJ1-5; TRBD1 matches 8 bases. Germline V gene lookup returns CDR1 LGHDT and CDR2 YNNKEL (reference sequence). The CDR3 runs 15 residues. J lost 6 bases, V lost 1 base, and 5 bases had no gene match. CDR3 nucleotide sequence: TGTGCCAGCAGCCAAGGGGCAGGGGGCGGTCAGCCCCAGCATTTT. Its protein is CASSQGAGGGQPQHF.

A single count supports this clone. The rearrangement links TRBV5-1 to TRBJ1-3, with TRBD1 as a possible D gene (5 bases). This CDR3 has 15 amino acids. The germline CDR1 and CDR2 sequences are SGHRS and YFSETQ. The ends were cut back, 0 bases at V and 4 bases at J, with 11 bases in the middle. CDR3 sequence (DNA): TGCGCCAGCAGCTTGGTTCCAGGGAGGGGAAACACCATATATTTT. It encodes CASSLVPGRGNTIYF.

This chain joins TRBV4-2 and TRBJ1-6; D remains ambiguous. This CDR3 region has 14 residues. Per germline, CDR1 LGHNA and CDR2 YNFKEQ. Trimming shortened V by 1 base and J by 11 bases, and 12 bases separated the two germline ends. CDR3 residues: CASSQVEAETPLHF. CDR3 in DNA: TGTGCCAGCAGCCAAGTTGAAGCCGAAACACCCCTCCACTTT.

The V call is TRBV19, the J call TRBJ1-4; weak D call: TRBD1 (5 bases). Trimming removed 1 base from V and 8 bases from J, with 11 bases in between. CDR3 length equals 14 residues. Germline-derived CDR1 and CDR2 are LNHDA and SQIVND (reference sequence). CDR3 nucleotide sequence: TGTGCCAGTAGTATAGGCTTGGGACTCGAAAAACTGTTTTTT. As protein: CASSIGLGLEKLFF.

This clone showed up just once. The rearrangement uses TRBV5-6 and TRBJ1-1; 7 bases align to TRBD1. V shed 4 bases, J shed 0 bases, and the junction held 3 bases outside the gene matches. The CDR3 totals 14 residues. CDR1 SGHDT and CDR2 YYEEEE come from the germline V gene. The CDR3 sequence is CASSQDRMNTEAFF. The CDR3 nucleotides are TGTGCCAGCAGCCAGGACAGGATGAACACTGAAGCTTTCTTT.

The chain has TRBV24-1 and TRBJ2-7, with TRBD2 matching 9 bases. Germline V lookup: CDR1 KGHDR, CDR2 SFDVKD. V shed 4 bases, J shed 6 bases, and the junction held 12 bases outside the gene matches. This CDR3 contains 16 residues. CDR3 region: CATSESGVAGVSEQYF. In DNA form, the CDR3 reads TGTGCCACCAGTGAGTCCGGGGTAGCGGGAGTAAGCGAGCAGTACTTC.

The chain carries TRBV19 and TRBJ2-1; TRBD2 aligns across 14 bases. Germline trimming cut 2 bases from V and 8 bases from J; bases unmatched to any gene: 2. Per the germline V gene, CDR1 is LNHDA and CDR2 is SQIVND (reference sequence). The CDR3 has 15 residues. The CDR3 loop reads CASSIRGLAGDEQFF. The DNA of the CDR3 is TGTGCCAGTAGTATAAGGGGACTAGCGGGAGATGAGCAGTTCTTC.

The V call is TRBV21-1, the J call TRBJ1-4; the table's D call, TRBD1, was not checked against the DNA. TRBV21-1 is marked as a pseudogene. The CDR3 runs to 15 residues. The CDR3 protein is CASSDTTGNNEKLFF. In DNA, the CDR3 is TGTGCCAGCAGCGATACGACAGGGAATAATGAAAAACTGTTTTTT.

This clone was observed a single time. The chain couples TRBV7-9 to TRBJ1-1; TRBD1 agrees at 7 bases. From germline, CDR1 is SEHNR and CDR2 FQNEAQ (reference sequence). Trimming took 1 base from V and 3 from J; bases not matched to a gene: 2. The CDR3 sequence is 14 residues long. CDR3 region: CASSLVQGHTEAFF. CDR3 DNA sequence: TGTGCCAGCAGCTTAGTACAGGGGCACACTGAAGCTTTCTTT.

The V call is TRBV11-2, the J call TRBJ2-2, with D hard to call. This CDR3 contains 17 residues. Germline V gene sequence: CDR1 SGHAT, CDR2 FQNNGV. V lost 0 bases and J 1 base, leaving 12 bases between the germline ends. In nucleotides, the CDR3 is TGTGCCAGCAGCTTAGAGGTGAGCAGACAGAACACCGGGGAGCTGTTTTTT. Translating it yields CASSLEVSRQNTGELFF. Full variable domain (rest looked up from reference TRBV11-2 and TRBJ2-2): EAGVAQSPRYKIIEKRQSVAFWCNPISGHATLYWYQQILGQGPKLLIQFQNNGVVDDSQLPKDRFSAERLKGVDSTLKIQPAKLEDSAVYLCASSLEVSRQNTGELFFGEGSRLTVL.

This clone was seen only a few times. The J gene is TRBJ2-2, the V gene TRBV7-7; the match to TRBD1 covers 7 bases. The germline CDR1 and CDR2 sequences are SSHAT and FNYEAQ (reference sequence). This CDR3 is built from 13 residues. The V and J ends lost 8 bases and 8 bases, in that order; junction bases with no gene match: 8. DNA for the CDR3: TGTGCCAGCGGAAGGACAGGCGATGGGGAGCTGTTTTTT. This translates into CASGRTGDGELFF.

V and J are TRBV10-3 and TRBJ1-5; TRBD1 might be the D (5 bases). The germline gives CDR1 ENHRY, CDR2 SYGVKD. Between the trimmed V and J ends, which lost 5 bases and 5 bases, there was a span of 13 bases. The CDR3 loop spans 14 amino acids. This chain's CDR3 is CAISQGFADQPQHF. The CDR3 DNA follows: TGTGCCATCAGTCAGGGCTTCGCGGATCAGCCCCAGCATTTT.

The V and J genes are TRBV11-2 and TRBJ2-5, with D perhaps matching TRBD1 (5 bases). The CDR3 runs to 14 residues. V lost 5 bases to trimming and J lost 1 base, with 11 bases between them. Per the germline V gene, CDR1 is SGHAT and CDR2 is FQNNGV. CDR3 region: CASSTGQVQETQYF. The CDR3 nucleotides are TGTGCCAGCAGCACAGGACAAGTCCAAGAGACCCAGTACTTC.

This clone was found once. V gene TRBV29-1 combines with J gene TRBJ2-3; no clear D gene. The germline V gene has CDR1 SQVTM and CDR2 ANQGSEA. CDR3 length: 10 amino acids. Trimming shortened V by 4 bases and J by 4 bases, and 3 bases separated the two germline ends. CDR3 loop: CSVGPDTQYF. The CDR3 DNA sequence: TGCAGCGTTGGGCCAGATACGCAGTATTTT.

This clone was counted a single time. The chain couples TRBV27 to TRBJ2-1; 9 nucleotides line up with TRBD2. V trimming: 2 bases; J trimming: 2 bases; junction bases outside the gene matches: 13. The CDR3 spans 19 residues. Germline CDR1 reads MNHEY; CDR2 reads SMNVEV (reference sequence). CDR3 region: CASSLVAGGPLGTYNEQFF. CDR3 bases: TGTGCCAGCAGTTTAGTTGCGGGAGGGCCCCTTGGGACCTACAATGAGCAGTTCTTC.